Below, 27 T cell receptor beta chains from the same sample are listed, as sequenced in a study of spatial heterogeneity in lung cancer. Overall study results and limits: Tumoral mutation counts were tracked by counts of expanded intratumoral alpha and beta TCRs.

Time point: sample taken at primary tumor resection. TCRdb reprocessed the 5' RACE reads via MiXCR and lists one record per CDR3 protein. This table has some 10,000 distinct CDR3 sequences, roughly 15% appearing once. These receptors' antigens are unknown. This specimen was lung tumor tissue, taken at surgery. These receptors all come from a male donor with early-stage non-small cell lung cancer.

This clonotype qualifies as medium-sized. This chain joins TRBV10-3 and TRBJ1-1; possible D gene TRBD1, 6 bases. This CDR3 has 14 amino acids. Germline CDR1 reads ENHRY; CDR2 reads SYGVKD. The V gene lost 3 bases and the J gene lost 7 bases, with 15 bases spanning the gap. The CDR3 loop is CAISEPDRPHEAFF. The CDR3 region has the DNA TGTGCCATCAGTGAACCAGACAGGCCTCATGAAGCTTTCTTT.

This clonotype was picked up many times. The rearrangement joins TRBV18 to TRBJ2-7; 9 bases are shared with TRBD2. The CDR3 spans 15 residues. V gave up 6 bases and J gave up 3 bases; unmatched junction bases: 9. Germline V gene data show CDR1 as KGHSH and CDR2 as LQKENI. The CDR3 here is CASSVSGGRNYEQYF. DNA of the CDR3: TGTGCCAGCTCGGTTAGCGGGGGAAGGAACTACGAGCAGTACTTC.

This clonotype was seen repeatedly, ten times or more. The V gene is TRBV28, the J gene TRBJ2-2, with 10 bases identical to TRBD1. V shed 8 bases, J shed 4 bases, and the junction held 4 bases outside the gene matches. CDR1 MDHEN and CDR2 SYDVKM come from the germline V gene. This CDR3 region has 14 residues. CDR3 DNA sequence: TGTGCCAGCCGGACAGGGGGAGCCACCGGGGAGCTGTTTTTT. Translating it yields CASRTGGATGELFF.

This clonotype showed up many times. The chain joins TRBV7-8 to TRBJ1-5, with 11 bases identical to TRBD1. Germline trimming cut 5 bases from V and 5 bases from J; bases unmatched to any gene: 14. Germline V gene data show CDR1 as SGHVS and CDR2 as FQNEAQ. CDR3 length: 18 amino acids. In nucleotides, the CDR3 is TGTGCCAGCAGCAATACGGGGACAGGGGGTCCGAGGGATCAGCCCCAGCATTTT. Its protein product is CASSNTGTGGPRDQPQHF.

This clonotype was counted many times. The chain has TRBV20-1 and TRBJ2-7, with 8 bases identical to TRBD1. The CDR3 has 13 residues. The V gene's germline CDR1 is DFQATT and CDR2 SNEGSKA (reference sequence). The ends lost 2 bases at V and 4 bases at J; junction bases unmatched: 4. DNA of the CDR3: TGCAGTGCTAGACGACAGGGGATATACGAGCAGTACTTC. Its protein product is CSARRQGIYEQYF.

The chain carries TRBV5-6 and TRBJ1-5; maybe TRBD1 (5 bases). This CDR3 spans 16 amino acids. Trimming removed 3 bases at V and 4 bases at J, with 17 bases between. The V gene's germline CDR1 is SGHDT and CDR2 YYEEEE. This CDR3 is CASSSLNRGSNQPQHF. In DNA, the CDR3 is TGTGCCAGCAGCTCCCTTAATAGGGGTTCGAATCAGCCCCAGCATTTT.

This clonotype has at least ten counts. This rearrangement joins TRBV12-2 to TRBJ2-7; TRBD1, the table's D call, was not compared with the DNA. TRBV12-2 is shown as a pseudogene. This CDR3 spans 12 amino acids. Written as DNA, the CDR3 is TGTGCAAGTCGCTTAGGGGGGGAAGAGCAGTACTTC. Translated: CASRLGGEEQYF.

By frequency in the sample, this clonotype is medium-sized. The rearrangement links TRBV5-6 to TRBJ2-3; TRBD2 matches at 11 bases. Trimming took 3 bases from V and 11 from J; bases not matched to a gene: 5. The CDR3 is 13 residues long. Germline V gene lookup returns CDR1 SGHDT and CDR2 YYEEEE. The DNA of the CDR3 is TGTGCCAGCAGCTCCTTAGCGGGAGGGTTGCAGTATTTT. Its protein product is CASSSLAGGLQYF.

Ten or more counts support this clonotype. The rearrangement links TRBV7-2 to TRBJ2-1; D gene unclear. This CDR3 is 16 amino acids long. The V and J ends lost 5 bases and 7 bases respectively, with 21 bases between them. CDR1 is SGHTA and CDR2 is FQGNSA in the germline V gene. The CDR3 region is CASSPFLTYGLNEQFF. For the CDR3, the DNA is TGTGCCAGCAGCCCTTTCCTAACCTACGGCCTTAATGAGCAGTTCTTC.

The chain recombines TRBV6-5 with TRBJ2-3, with D tentatively TRBD2 (6 bases). Germline loops: CDR1 MNHEY, CDR2 SVGAGI. With 2 bases removed from V and 2 bases from J, the gap between germline ends came to 11 bases. The CDR3 has 15 amino acids. The CDR3 loop reads CASSYQSSATDTQYF. CDR3 DNA sequence: TGTGCCAGCAGTTACCAATCTAGCGCCACAGATACGCAGTATTTT.

To note about this clonotype: At one end the junction does not follow the germline gene, possibly because of a read error. Here the CDR3 DNA reads TGTCCCATCAGTGTTGGCCGGGATGATGAGCAGTTCTTC. Translated: CPISVGRDDEQFF. The gene calls are TRBV10-3 and TRBJ2-1; D may be TRBD2 (5 bases). The CDR3 sequence is 13 residues long. CDR1 and CDR2 (germline): ENHRY, SYGVKD.

This clonotype was recorded many times. The chain employs TRBV5-5 and TRBJ2-5; D is ambiguous. Germline V gene lookup returns CDR1 SGHKS and CDR2 YYEKEE (reference sequence). The CDR3 is 16 amino acids. V shed 0 bases and J shed 7 bases, with 19 bases lying between them. CDR3 amino acids: CASSLVGQARAGTQYF. DNA of the CDR3: TGTGCCAGCAGCTTGGTTGGCCAGGCCAGAGCAGGGACCCAGTACTTC.

This clonotype was observed many times. The gene calls are TRBV29-1 and TRBJ2-1; possibly TRBD2 for D (5 bases). The germline CDR1 and CDR2 sequences are SQVTM and ANQGSEA. The V gene lost 6 bases and the J gene lost 5 bases, with 14 bases spanning the gap. This CDR3 region has 13 residues. The CDR3 DNA follows: TGCAGCGTCATGGCGGGCCCCAACAATGAGCAGTTCTTC. Translating gives CSVMAGPNNEQFF.

This clonotype was seen ten or more times. The V and J genes are TRBV6-2 or TRBV6-3 and TRBJ2-2, with 9 positions matching TRBD1. The CDR3 is made up of 14 amino acids. J was trimmed by 14 bases and V by 2 bases; bases with no gene match: 9. Germline V gene data show CDR1 as MNHEY and CDR2 as SVGEGT. The CDR3 is CASSYGNNRGQLFF. As DNA, the CDR3 is TGTGCCAGCAGTTACGGAAACAACAGGGGGCAACTGTTTTTT.

This clonotype was recorded a few times. This chain links TRBV29-1 with TRBJ2-7; D uncertain. Trimming took 4 bases from V and 1 from J, leaving 5 bases between them. Germline V gene data show CDR1 as SQVTM and CDR2 as ANQGSEA. There are 11 residues in the CDR3. CDR3 protein: CSVVASYEQYF. Here the CDR3 DNA reads TGCAGCGTTGTCGCATCCTACGAGCAGTACTTC.

V is TRBV5-1 and J is TRBJ2-5, with D unresolved. The V gene lost 4 bases and the J gene lost 2 bases, with 15 bases spanning the gap. CDR1 is SGHRS and CDR2 is YFSETQ in the germline V gene. This CDR3 is 15 amino acids long. DNA for the CDR3: TGCGCCAGCAGCACGGGCCAGGCTGAACAAGAGACCCAGTACTTC. Translated, it gives CASSTGQAEQETQYF.

This clonotype appeared many times. The V and J genes are TRBV7-9 and TRBJ2-7, with D perhaps matching TRBD2 (7 bases). Germline-derived CDR1 and CDR2 are SEHNR and FQNEAQ (reference sequence). V lost 5 bases to trimming and J lost 6 bases, with 17 bases between them. This CDR3 has 14 residues. CDR3 nucleotides: TGTGCCAGCAGCCCCTCCGACGGGGGGCTCGAGCAGTACTTC. Its translation: CASSPSDGGLEQYF.

This clonotype was seen many times. V and J are TRBV20-1 and TRBJ2-1; TRBD2 matches 7 bases. CDR3 length equals 15 residues. V lost 0 bases to trimming and J lost 5 bases; unmatched junction nucleotides: 7. Germline loops: CDR1 DFQATT, CDR2 SNEGSKA (reference sequence). As DNA, the CDR3 is TGCAGTGCTAGAGATACGCTAGCGGCTAACAATGAGCAGTTCTTC. Residues: CSARDTLAANNEQFF.

The V gene is TRBV20-1, the J gene TRBJ2-7; 7 nucleotides line up with TRBD1. Germline trimming cut 6 bases from V and 3 bases from J; bases unmatched to any gene: 23. The CDR3 contains 18 residues. Germline V gene sequence: CDR1 DFQATT, CDR2 SNEGSKA (reference sequence). The CDR3 spells CSALITQGVVRPYYEQYF. The DNA for the CDR3 is TGCAGTGCCTTAATTACGCAGGGGGTGGTTCGACCATACTACGAGCAGTACTTC.

V gene TRBV27 combines with J gene TRBJ1-1; D is ambiguous. Trimming took 8 bases from V and 0 from J, leaving 13 bases between them. This CDR3 has 14 residues. Germline-derived CDR1 and CDR2 are MNHEY and SMNVEV (reference sequence). CDR3 in DNA: TGTGCCAGCGCTCCCGGACTAATGAACACTGAAGCTTTCTTT. Residues: CASAPGLMNTEAFF.

The rearrangement joins TRBV7-9 to TRBJ2-7; possible D gene TRBD2, 5 bases. V dropped 2 bases and J dropped 3 bases, with 11 bases sitting between them. The germline V gene has CDR1 SEHNR and CDR2 FQNEAQ (reference sequence). The CDR3 covers 14 residues. CDR3 region: CASSLTGVNYEQYF. The CDR3, as DNA: TGTGCCAGCAGCTTAACCGGGGTTAACTACGAGCAGTACTTC.

Ten or more counts support this clonotype. This chain uses TRBV19 with TRBJ1-5; D is uncertain. The CDR3 loop spans 13 amino acids. Germline V lookup: CDR1 LNHDA, CDR2 SQIVND (reference sequence). V was shortened by 7 bases and J by 1 base, with 8 bases between the two germline ends. CDR3 DNA sequence: TGTGCCAGTAACGTCCACAGCAATCAGCCCCAGCATTTT. Residues: CASNVHSNQPQHF.

By sample fraction, this clonotype is medium-sized. J is TRBJ2-1 and V is TRBV5-1; TRBD2 matches at 7 bases. Looked up from germline, CDR1 is SGHRS and CDR2 is YFSETQ. The CDR3 spans 15 residues. V lost 4 bases and J lost 4; bases outside the gene matches: 8. CDR3 sequence reads: CASSMTSNRYNEQFF. For the CDR3, the DNA is TGCGCCAGCAGCATGACTAGCAATCGGTACAATGAGCAGTTCTTC.

This clonotype qualifies as large (0.1 to 1%). The chain uses TRBV11-2 and TRBJ2-1; no clear D gene. The germline V gene encodes CDR1 SGHAT and CDR2 FQNNGV. This CDR3 spans 15 amino acids. V lost 2 bases to trimming and J lost 1 base, with 9 bases between them. CDR3 amino acids: CASSLNVNSYNEQFF. In DNA, the CDR3 is TGTGCCAGCAGCTTAAACGTCAATTCCTACAATGAGCAGTTCTTC.

This clonotype was seen at least ten times. The rearrangement uses TRBV20-1 and TRBJ1-2; D unclear. Trimming left V 0 bases short and J 6 bases short, with 23 bases between. CDR1 and CDR2 from the germline V gene are DFQATT and SNEGSKA (reference sequence). CDR3 length: 17 residues. The CDR3 coding sequence is TGCAGTGCTAGAGATCCAGCAGCCCTCCCGTCGAGCGATGGCTACACCTTC. It encodes CSARDPAALPSSDGYTF.

This clonotype was observed at least ten times. This chain uses TRBV2 with TRBJ2-1; 8 positions agree with TRBD1. Looked up from germline, CDR1 is SNHLY and CDR2 is FYNNEI. V dropped 6 bases and J dropped 4; count of bases not matched to a gene: 5. The CDR3 has 14 residues. CDR3 bases: TGTGCCAGCAGCTCGGGGACAGGATACAATGAGCAGTTCTTC. The encoded protein is CASSSGTGYNEQFF.

There are a few counts of this clonotype. The rearrangement links TRBV6-5 to TRBJ2-1, with a tentative D call TRBD2 (5 bases). There are 13 residues in the CDR3. V was pared by 8 bases and J by 8 bases, with 16 bases between. Germline V gene data show CDR1 as MNHEY and CDR2 as SVGAGI. The CDR3 protein is CASGKSPSHEQFF. Written as DNA, the CDR3 is TGTGCCAGCGGCAAATCTCCTAGCCATGAGCAGTTCTTC.